This TCR beta chain was captured by sequencing in a study of vaccination effects on CD4 cells after COVID-19. After expansion with viral peptide pools in the ViraFEST assay, antigen-specific CD4+ T cells were sequenced. Upon completion of under eleven days in culture, CD4+ T cells were isolated. SARS-CoV-2 infection was confirmed by PCR in the person between March and December 2020. Sequencing used immunoSEQ multiplex PCR; TCRdb keeps in-frame clones, though not all of them. The repertoire holds about 45,000 clones, with under 80% as singletons. Germline V gives CDR1 SGHRS, CDR2 YFSETQ. The CDR3 consists of 14 residues. The J segment lost 4 bases and the V segment lost 4 bases, leaving 3 bases of the junction unmatched. A word on this clone: Its matching antigen is unknown.

This TCR was recovered from a human donor who had a prior SARS-CoV-2 infection. The chain is built from TRBV5-1 and TRBJ1-4; 8 bases are a match to TRBD1. The specimen comprised CD4+ T cells from PBMCs cultured with a peptide pool, sampled before COVID-19 vaccination. The DNA for the CDR3 is TGCGCCAGCAGCGGACAGGGCCTTAATGAAAAACTGTTTTTT. It encodes CASSGQGLNEKLFF. The whole variable domain, filled in from reference TRBV5-1 and TRBJ1-4, reads KAGVTQTPRYLIKTRGQQVTLSCSPISGHRSVSWYQQTPGQGLQFLFEYFSETQRNKGNFPGRFSGRQFSNSRSEMNVSTLELGDSALYLCASSGQGLNEKLFFGSGTQLSVL.